The 28 T cell receptor beta chains reported below all come from one sample, sequenced in a study of blood T cell repertoires in COVID-19. Sequenced by immunoSEQ multiplex PCR; TCRdb stores in-frame clones only, minus some. This sample has tens of thousands of clones; roughly 89% occur once, and the top ten carry 25% to 35%. Sequencing was done on a sample of peripheral blood. The origin of the receptors is a man aged 45 to 65 with active or convalescent COVID-19.

V usage is TRBV6-2 or TRBV6-3 and J usage is TRBJ2-5; 7 positions agree with TRBD1. The CDR3 length is 15 residues. The trim removed 5 bases at V and 2 bases at J, leaving 8 bases unmatched. Germline V gene lookup returns CDR1 MNHEY and CDR2 SVGEGT. The CDR3 nucleotides read TGTGCCAGCAGTGCCGGGACAGCATCTCAAGAGACCCAGTACTTC. Its translation is CASSAGTASQETQYF.

V is TRBV16 and J is TRBJ1-5, with no clear D. Germline CDR1 KGHSY, CDR2 FQNENV. There are 14 residues in the CDR3. Trimming pared 1 base from V and 7 bases from J, leaving 11 bases between. CDR3 amino acids: CASSQLGGGQPQHF. The CDR3 coding sequence is TGTGCCAGCAGCCAATTAGGCGGTGGGCAGCCCCAGCATTTT.

The V call is TRBV7-9, the J call TRBJ2-7; no clear D. CDR1 is SEHNR and CDR2 is FQNEAQ in the germline V gene (reference sequence). The CDR3 consists of 16 residues. The ends were cut back, 1 base at V and 0 bases at J, with 13 bases in the middle. In DNA form, the CDR3 reads TGTGCCAGCAGCTTAGTACTGGCGACATACTCCTACGAGCAGTACTTC. Protein sequence: CASSLVLATYSYEQYF.

The chain couples TRBV5-8 to TRBJ1-2; 8 nucleotides line up with TRBD1. There are 17 residues in the CDR3. V lost 4 bases to trimming and J lost 5 bases; unmatched junction nucleotides: 16. Germline loops: CDR1 SGHTS, CDR2 YDEGEE. CDR3 coding DNA: TGTGCCAGCAGCAAGGGACAGGAGATGAGGGTTGAGTATGGCTACACCTTC. As protein: CASSKGQEMRVEYGYTF.

This sequence joins TRBV5-6 and TRBJ1-1; D not certain. Trimming left V 2 bases short and J 4 bases short, with 15 bases between. The germline V gene encodes CDR1 SGHDT and CDR2 YYEEEE. The CDR3 runs to 15 residues. In DNA form, the CDR3 reads TGTGCCAGCAGCTTAACACTAGCGAGAGGCACTGAAGCTTTCTTT. Its protein is CASSLTLARGTEAFF.

The rearrangement links TRBV18 to TRBJ1-2; unclear D gene. CDR1 is KGHSH, CDR2 LQKENI, per germline. This CDR3 comprises 12 residues. V dropped 0 bases and J dropped 8 bases, with 7 bases sitting between them. CDR3 bases: TGTGCCAGCTCACCACCGGCGGGAGGCTACACCTTC. It codes for CASSPPAGGYTF. Together with reference TRBV18 and TRBJ1-2, the CDR3 gives the full variable domain: NAGVMQNPRHLVRRRGQEARLRCSPMKGHSHVYWYRQLPEEGLKFMVYLQKENIIDESGMPKERFSAEFPKEGPSILRIQQVVRGDSAAYFCASSPPAGGYTFGSGTRLTVV.

The rearrangement uses TRBV11-2 and TRBJ2-5, with 9 positions matching TRBD2. With V trimmed by 2 bases and J by 5 bases, 9 bases remained unmatched. The CDR3 has 16 amino acids. Germline V gene lookup returns CDR1 SGHAT and CDR2 FQNNGV. This chain's CDR3 is CASSLLAGGLGETQYF. CDR3 bases: TGTGCCAGCAGCTTATTGGCGGGAGGGCTGGGGGAGACCCAGTACTTC.

This chain links TRBV5-1 with TRBJ1-1; 7 nucleotides agree with TRBD1. Trimming at V came to 4 bases and at J to 0 bases, leaving 0 bases not matched to a gene. This CDR3 spans 13 amino acids. Germline CDR1 reads SGHRS; CDR2 reads YFSETQ. For the CDR3, the DNA is TGCGCCAGCAGCGGGACAGTGAACACTGAAGCTTTCTTT. The encoded protein is CASSGTVNTEAFF. The entire variable domain, with the rest obtained from reference TRBV5-1 and TRBJ1-1, is as follows: KAGVTQTPRYLIKTRGQQVTLSCSPISGHRSVSWYQQTPGQGLQFLFEYFSETQRNKGNFPGRFSGRQFSNSRSEMNVSTLELGDSALYLCASSGTVNTEAFFGQGTRLTVV.

Worth noting for this clone: The DNA is left out, because the CDR3 cannot be placed on it with certainty; the CDR3 is given as TCRdb lists it. CDR3 protein: CASSKVGRGAYEQYF. The chain recombines TRBV21-1 with TRBJ2-7; the D call in the table, TRBD1, was not verified against the DNA. TRBV21-1 is flagged as a pseudogene. The CDR3 region is 15 residues in length, termini included.

The V gene is TRBV5-1, the J gene TRBJ2-3; 7 positions agree with TRBD1. Germline lookup yields CDR1 SGHRS and CDR2 YFSETQ. The CDR3 length is 15 residues. V trimming: 6 bases; J trimming: 1 base; junction bases outside the gene matches: 8. The CDR3, as DNA: TGCGCCAGCACAAGGACAGGTCAACGCACAGATACGCAGTATTTT. As protein: CASTRTGQRTDTQYF. Drawing the rest from reference TRBV5-1 and TRBJ2-3, the complete variable domain is KAGVTQTPRYLIKTRGQQVTLSCSPISGHRSVSWYQQTPGQGLQFLFEYFSETQRNKGNFPGRFSGRQFSNSRSEMNVSTLELGDSALYLCASTRTGQRTDTQYFGPGTRLTVL.

The rearrangement uses TRBV5-6 and TRBJ2-7; 8 bases match TRBD1. This CDR3 is built from 12 residues. Germline V gives CDR1 SGHDT, CDR2 YYEEEE. The V gene end was trimmed by 4 bases and the J gene end by 7 bases; junction bases not matched to a gene: 4. The CDR3, as DNA: TGTGCCAGCAGCCGGACAGGGAGGGAGCAGTACTTC. It yields the protein CASSRTGREQYF.

This chain joins TRBV5-6 and TRBJ2-7; 7 nucleotides align to TRBD1. Germline trimming cut 0 bases from V and 3 bases from J; bases unmatched to any gene: 6. Germline CDR1 reads SGHDT; CDR2 reads YYEEEE. The CDR3 spans 15 residues. The CDR3 reads CASSLEVTGNYEQYF. The CDR3 DNA follows: TGTGCCAGCAGCTTGGAAGTGACAGGGAACTACGAGCAGTACTTC. The whole variable domain, filled in from reference TRBV5-6 and TRBJ2-7, reads DAGVTQSPTHLIKTRGQQVTLRCSPKSGHDTVSWYQQALGQGPQFIFQYYEEEERQRGNFPDRFSGHQFPNYSSELNVNALLLGDSALYLCASSLEVTGNYEQYFGPGTRLTVT.

The V and J genes are TRBV29-1 and TRBJ2-2; the D gene is possibly TRBD1 (6 bases). CDR1 and CDR2 from the germline V gene are SQVTM and ANQGSEA. The CDR3 length is 14 residues. Trimming stripped 5 bases from V and 6 bases from J, with 16 bases between. The CDR3 DNA reads TGCAGCGTTTCTACACTTACAGGGCCCGGGGAGCTGTTTTTT. Translated, it gives CSVSTLTGPGELFF.

This sequence joins TRBV11-2 and TRBJ2-7; 11 bases match TRBD1. This CDR3 is built from 16 residues. After removal of 0 bases from V and 5 bases from J, the junction contained 6 bases not matched to a gene. Germline-derived CDR1 and CDR2 are SGHAT and FQNNGV. This CDR3 reads CASSLDLGQGVDEQYF. CDR3 in DNA: TGTGCCAGCAGCTTAGATTTGGGACAGGGGGTGGACGAGCAGTACTTC.

This chain connects TRBV6-4 to TRBJ1-1; the D is unclear. V gave up 4 bases and J gave up 9 bases, with 15 bases separating them. The germline V gene encodes CDR1 MRHNA and CDR2 SNTAGT. The CDR3 contains 13 residues. CDR3 sequence reads: CASSVDAGVKAFF. As DNA, the CDR3 is TGTGCCAGCAGTGTCGATGCCGGGGTGAAAGCTTTCTTT.

The rearrangement joins TRBV28 to TRBJ2-5; no clear D. The CDR3 is 14 residues long. Per the germline V gene, CDR1 is MDHEN and CDR2 is SYDVKM. V was clipped by 3 bases and J by 2 bases, with 10 bases between them. CDR3 sequence reads: CASSFGVGQETQYF. For the CDR3, the DNA is TGTGCCAGCAGTTTCGGAGTCGGGCAAGAGACCCAGTACTTC. Using reference TRBV28 and TRBJ2-5 for the parts outside the CDR3, the full variable domain is DVKVTQSSRYLVKRTGEKVFLECVQDMDHENMFWYRQDPGLGLRLIYFSYDVKMKEKGDIPEGYSVSREKKERFSLILESASTNQTSMYLCASSFGVGQETQYFGPGTRLLVL.

The chain employs TRBV13 and TRBJ2-7, with 9 bases aligning to TRBD1. This CDR3 spans 14 amino acids. With 6 bases clipped from V and 5 bases from J, the junction kept 8 bases outside the gene matches. The germline gives CDR1 PRHDT, CDR2 FYEKMQ (reference sequence). The DNA of the CDR3 is TGTGCCAGCAGTACTCGGGACAGGGTCCACGAGCAGTACTTC. Encoded protein: CASSTRDRVHEQYF. The complete variable domain, with remaining parts taken from reference TRBV13 and TRBJ2-7, reads AAGVIQSPRHLIKEKRETATLKCYPIPRHDTVYWYQQGPGQDPQFLISFYEKMQSDKGSIPDRFSAQQFSDYHSELNMSSLELGDSALYFCASSTRDRVHEQYFGPGTRLTVT.

The chain employs TRBV30 and TRBJ2-2, with 7 nucleotides matching TRBD1. The CDR3 runs 13 residues. The germline gives CDR1 GTSNPN, CDR2 SVGIG (reference sequence). The trim removed 8 bases at V and 7 bases at J, leaving 10 bases unmatched. In nucleotides, the CDR3 is TGTGCCCGGGACCTAAGGGGGCGCGGGGAGCTGTTTTTT. Translation gives CARDLRGRGELFF.

The gene calls are TRBV3-1 (or the pseudogene TRBV3-2) and TRBJ2-7; maybe TRBD2 (6 bases). The CDR3 has 13 residues. V lost 4 bases to trimming and J lost 2 bases, with 9 bases between them. CDR1 is LGHDT and CDR2 is YNNKEL in the germline V gene (reference sequence). The CDR3 region is CASSLRRAYEQYF. In nucleotides, the CDR3 is TGTGCCAGCAGCCTTAGGAGGGCCTACGAGCAGTACTTC.

The chain uses TRBV29-1 and TRBJ2-1, with 11 bases that match TRBD2. V gave up 6 bases and J gave up 8 bases; unmatched junction bases: 9. CDR3 size: 14 residues. Per germline, CDR1 SQVTM and CDR2 ANQGSEA. DNA for the CDR3: TGCAGCGTACGGGGACTAGCGGACATCGATGAGCAGTTCTTC. This sequence encodes CSVRGLADIDEQFF.

The chain carries TRBV13 and TRBJ2-3; 11 bases align to TRBD2. The CDR3 extends over 16 amino acids. Per the germline V gene, CDR1 is PRHDT and CDR2 is FYEKMQ (reference sequence). J lost 7 bases, V lost 5 bases, and 11 bases had no gene match. The CDR3 sequence: CASSENPGLAANTQYF. The CDR3 coding sequence is TGTGCCAGCAGCGAGAATCCGGGACTAGCGGCGAATACGCAGTATTTT.

V and J are TRBV19 and TRBJ1-5, with a tentative D call TRBD1 (6 bases). The germline V gene encodes CDR1 LNHDA and CDR2 SQIVND (reference sequence). The CDR3 covers 14 residues. Trimming stripped 8 bases from V and 2 bases from J, with 13 bases between. CDR3 in DNA: TGTGCCAGTGGTCGGGGGGCTGGCAATCAGCCCCAGCATTTT. As protein: CASGRGAGNQPQHF. Based on the CDR3 plus reference TRBV19 and TRBJ1-5, the full variable domain is DGGITQSPKYLFRKEGQNVTLSCEQNLNHDAMYWYRQDPGQGLRLIYYSQIVNDFQKGDIAEGYSVSREKKESFPLTVTSAQKNPTAFYLCASGRGAGNQPQHFGDGTRLSIL.

The chain couples TRBV3-1 (or the pseudogene TRBV3-2) to TRBJ1-1; D unclear. V was pared by 0 bases and J by 4 bases, with 21 bases between. This CDR3 has 18 amino acids. The germline V gene encodes CDR1 LGHDT and CDR2 YNNKEL (reference sequence). The CDR3 sequence: CASSQDLHSLSVRTEAFF. In DNA form, the CDR3 reads TGTGCCAGCAGCCAAGATCTGCACAGCTTAAGTGTGCGCACTGAAGCTTTCTTT.

This clone was counted once. V usage is TRBV6-5 and J usage is TRBJ2-7; 9 bases align to TRBD1. CDR1 is MNHEY and CDR2 is SVGAGI in the germline V gene. The CDR3 runs 13 residues. V gave up 2 bases and J gave up 6 bases; unmatched junction bases: 2. CDR3 coding DNA: TGTGCCAGCAGTTACGGGGACAGGGCCGAGCAGTACTTC. Translated: CASSYGDRAEQYF.

This chain links TRBV10-2 with TRBJ2-5; D gene unclear. Germline CDR1 and CDR2: WSHSY and SAAADI. The CDR3 is 14 amino acids. V dropped 7 bases and J dropped 4 bases, with 16 bases sitting between them. CDR3 DNA sequence: TGCGCCAGCAAGTCGCCGGGTCTAGGAGAGACCCAGTACTTC. This codes for CASKSPGLGETQYF.

The V call is TRBV4-1, the J call TRBJ1-4; 8 nucleotides agree with TRBD1. Germline V lookup: CDR1 MGHRA, CDR2 YSYEKL. The CDR3 totals 17 residues. J lost 1 base, V lost 3 bases, and 7 bases had no gene match. This chain's CDR3 is CASSQGQGAGTNEKLFF. CDR3 nucleotide sequence: TGCGCCAGCAGCCAGGGGCAGGGGGCTGGAACTAATGAAAAACTGTTTTTT.

This rearrangement joins TRBV5-6 to TRBJ2-5; 10 bases fit TRBD2. Germline CDR1 is SGHDT and CDR2 is YYEEEE. The trim removed 1 base at V and 5 bases at J, leaving 8 bases unmatched. The CDR3 sequence is 16 residues long. CDR3 protein: CASSLLAGAEMETQYF. In nucleotides, the CDR3 is TGTGCCAGCAGCTTGCTAGCGGGAGCCGAAATGGAGACCCAGTACTTC.

The chain uses TRBV10-3 and TRBJ1-2; TRBD1 agrees at 7 bases. Per the germline V gene, CDR1 is ENHRY and CDR2 is SYGVKD. Trimming cost V 6 bases and J 3 bases; bases outside gene matches: 7. This CDR3 region has 14 residues. The CDR3 reads CAIRTGKGDYGYTF. The CDR3 DNA is TGTGCCATCAGGACAGGGAAAGGGGACTATGGCTACACCTTC.